This T cell receptor beta chain was documented in a study of blood T cell repertoires in COVID-19. In the study overall: COVID-19 samples from acute and convalescent phases originated in the United States, Italy and Spain. T cells, B-cell-depleted T cells, or PBMCs provided the cDNA or gDNA that served as material.

Original data processing: The authors estimated nucleated cell counts from reference gene primer amplification. This table comes from immunoSEQ multiplex PCR, and its TCRdb copy is limited to in-frame clones, with some not included. V and J calls and clone size follow that table, whereas D and trimming were derived from the DNA. The sample holds 150,000 to 200,000 clones, about four fifths seen once. CDR1 SGHDT and CDR2 YYEEEE come from the germline V gene. Trimming stripped 5 bases from V and 7 bases from J, with 12 bases between. There are 13 residues in the CDR3. Input material: peripheral blood. The receptor was isolated from a woman aged 80 or over with acute or convalescent COVID-19. This rearrangement joins TRBV5-6 to TRBJ1-4; D may be TRBD1 (6 bases). For the CDR3, the DNA is TGTGCCAGCAGGAGGGGGAATCGTGAAAAACTGTTTTTT. Protein product: CASRRGNREKLFF.